The 23 T cell receptor beta chains below come from one sample, sequenced in a study of cytomegalovirus exposure and HLA in healthy donors. Primers: 60 Vbeta forward and 13 Jbeta reverse. TCRdb's table, derived via immunoSEQ multiplex PCR, lists solely in-frame clones and lacks some. The sample lists some 110,000 clones, roughly 71% occurring once. The sequencing sample was made of PBMCs. The receptors stem from a woman between 45 and 65 years old in good health and CMV-seropositive.

The chain employs TRBV11-2 and TRBJ2-1, with D perhaps matching TRBD1 (5 bases). V was pared by 3 bases and J by 6 bases, with 15 bases between. This CDR3 comprises 15 residues. CDR1 is SGHAT, CDR2 FQNNGV, per germline. CDR3 protein: CASSFDRFRANEQFF. CDR3 coding DNA: TGTGCCAGCAGCTTCGATCGGTTCAGGGCCAATGAGCAGTTCTTC.

The chain recombines TRBV14 with TRBJ2-7; 8 nucleotides agree with TRBD2. With 4 bases clipped from V and 3 bases from J, the junction kept 5 bases outside the gene matches. The CDR3 has 14 residues. Germline loops: CDR1 SGHDN, CDR2 FVKESK. As DNA, the CDR3 is TGTGCCAGCAGCCTCACTAGCGGAGGCTACGAGCAGTACTTC. Its protein product is CASSLTSGGYEQYF.

The V gene is TRBV19, the J gene TRBJ1-2; D not certain. V lost 6 bases to trimming and J lost 2 bases, with 7 bases between them. Germline V gene sequence: CDR1 LNHDA, CDR2 SQIVND (reference sequence). This CDR3 spans 12 amino acids. The CDR3 protein is CASRIQNYGYTF. Here the CDR3 DNA reads TGTGCCAGTAGGATACAAAACTATGGCTACACCTTC.

CDR3 region: CASSWGGIGELFF. The CDR3 DNA reads as TGTGCCAGCAGTTGGGGGGGAATCGGGGAGCTGTTTTTT. The rearrangement joins TRBV6-5 to TRBJ2-2; TRBD2 matches 7 bases. Unmatched junction bases numbered 3, after V lost 4 bases and J lost 7 bases. This CDR3 is 13 amino acids long. Germline values: CDR1 MNHEY, CDR2 SVGAGI.

This chain connects TRBV6-1 to TRBJ2-7; the match to TRBD1 covers 7 bases. The germline V gene encodes CDR1 MNHNS and CDR2 SASEGT. This CDR3 comprises 13 residues. The ends lost 8 bases at V and 3 bases at J; junction bases unmatched: 7. The DNA for the CDR3 is TGTGCCAGCGGTATAGGGGGCTACTACGAGCAGTACTTC. It is translated as CASGIGGYYEQYF.

Only a few counts were recorded for this clone. The chain couples TRBV15 to TRBJ1-1, with D maybe TRBD1 (5 bases). Trimming removed 0 bases at V and 1 base at J, with 9 bases between. CDR3 length: 15 residues. Germline V lookup: CDR1 LNHNV, CDR2 YYDKDF (reference sequence). The CDR3 DNA sequence: TGTGCCACCAGCAGAGAATTGACAGCGAACACTGAAGCTTTCTTT. This gives the protein CATSRELTANTEAFF. Full variable domain (outside the CDR3, taken from reference TRBV15 and TRBJ1-1): DAMVIQNPRYQVTQFGKPVTLSCSQTLNHNVMYWYQQKSSQAPKLLFHYYDKDFNNEADTPDNFQSRRPNTSFCFLDIRSPGLGDTAMYLCATSRELTANTEAFFGQGTRLTVV.

This chain joins TRBV19 and TRBJ1-3; 8 positions match TRBD1. The V and J ends lost 7 bases and 2 bases, in that order; junction bases with no gene match: 10. The germline gives CDR1 LNHDA, CDR2 SQIVND (reference sequence). CDR3 length: 16 residues. The chain's CDR3 is CASTGQGEGAGNTIYF. The CDR3 DNA is TGTGCCAGTACCGGACAGGGTGAAGGGGCTGGAAACACCATATATTTT.

The chain is built from TRBV2 and TRBJ1-6; 9 bases fit TRBD1. There are 17 residues in the CDR3. CDR1 is SNHLY and CDR2 is FYNNEI in the germline V gene. Trimming cost V 6 bases and J 10 bases; bases outside gene matches: 16. CDR3 region: CASSTTTQQGARSPLHF. DNA of the CDR3: TGTGCCAGCAGCACTACGACCCAACAGGGGGCGAGGTCACCCCTCCACTTT.

This clone turned up a few times. The chain is built from TRBV6-1 and TRBJ1-1; D perhaps matches TRBD1 (6 bases). The V end lost 10 bases, the J end lost 5 bases, and 14 bases lay between the germline ends. In germline, CDR1 is MNHNS, CDR2 SASEGT. This CDR3 contains 12 residues. CDR3 amino acids: CATETGWTEAFF. Here the CDR3 DNA reads TGTGCCACGGAGACAGGCTGGACTGAAGCTTTCTTT.

The rearrangement links TRBV10-1 to TRBJ2-7, with 8 bases fitting TRBD1. V lost 8 bases, J lost 2 bases, and 8 bases stayed unmatched. Germline V gene data show CDR1 as WNHNN and CDR2 as SYGVQD (reference sequence). This CDR3 contains 14 residues. The CDR3 is CASLGTGRTYEQYF. The DNA of the CDR3 is TGCGCCAGCCTAGGGACAGGAAGAACCTACGAGCAGTACTTC.

The chain carries TRBV29-1 and TRBJ1-2; 7 bases fit TRBD1. Germline V lookup: CDR1 SQVTM, CDR2 ANQGSEA. This CDR3 region has 12 residues. The V gene end was trimmed by 6 bases and the J gene end by 4 bases; junction bases not matched to a gene: 5. The CDR3 sequence: CSVARDSYGYTF. The CDR3 region has the DNA TGCAGCGTCGCCCGGGACAGCTATGGCTACACCTTC.

The chain couples TRBV4-1 to TRBJ1-2; 8 nucleotides agree with TRBD1. Germline V gene data show CDR1 as MGHRA and CDR2 as YSYEKL. The CDR3 contains 16 residues. V lost 1 base to trimming and J lost 6 bases; unmatched junction nucleotides: 10. The CDR3 nucleotides read TGCGCCAGCAGCCAAGTTATAGGCAGGGGGCTCCATGGCTACACCTTC. Translation gives CASSQVIGRGLHGYTF.

DNA of the CDR3: TGTGCCAGCACCCCTAACTTAGTGGTCAATGAGCAGTTCTTC. Translation: CASTPNLVVNEQFF. The V and J genes are TRBV11-2 and TRBJ2-1; D call uncertain. CDR3 length: 14 residues. The V end lost 7 bases, the J end lost 6 bases, and 16 bases lay between the germline ends. Germline values: CDR1 SGHAT, CDR2 FQNNGV.

The CDR3 DNA follows: TGCGCCAGCGGGAACGACAGGAACACCGGGGAGCTGTTTTTT. Amino acids: CASGNDRNTGELFF. The chain carries TRBV10-1 and TRBJ2-2, with D perhaps matching TRBD1 (5 bases). Looked up from germline, CDR1 is WNHNN and CDR2 is SYGVQD (reference sequence). The CDR3 runs to 14 residues. Between the trimmed V and J ends, which lost 8 bases and 1 base, there was a span of 11 bases.

This clone appeared a few times. V and J are TRBV4-2 and TRBJ2-2, with D maybe TRBD1 (5 bases). Germline V CDR1 and CDR2: LGHNA, YNFKEQ. This CDR3 has 16 amino acids. V shed 3 bases and J shed 9 bases, with 20 bases lying between them. CDR3 nucleotides: TGTGCCAGCAGCCAGGTAGTGGACAACCCGATCCGGGAGCTGTTTTTT. This sequence encodes CASSQVVDNPIRELFF.

This clone has just a few counts. The CDR3 sequence is CASSLKRGILMNTEAFF. DNA of the CDR3: TGTGCCAGCAGCTTAAAGAGGGGGATCCTCATGAACACTGAAGCTTTCTTT. The chain is built from TRBV11-3 and TRBJ1-1; a weak D match, TRBD1 (6 bases). Germline-derived CDR1 and CDR2 are SGHNT and YENEEA. Trimming cost V 2 bases and J 0 bases, with 16 bases left between them. The length of the CDR3 is 17 residues.

Comments on this clone: Its ends do not fully match the called genes, so a read error is possible. The chain is built from TRBV6-5 and TRBJ2-6, with 7 bases identical to TRBD2. The germline gives CDR1 MNHEY, CDR2 SVGAGI. The CDR3 runs to 16 residues. CDR3 sequence (DNA): TGTGCCAGCAGTTACGGGACTATCTCCGAGGCCAACGCCCTGACTTTC. It specifies CASSYGTISEANALTF.

This sequence joins TRBV28 and TRBJ2-7; TRBD1 is a possible D gene (5 bases). V shed 6 bases and J shed 0 bases, with 9 bases lying between them. The CDR3 has 13 residues. CDR1 is MDHEN, CDR2 SYDVKM, per germline. In DNA form, the CDR3 reads TGTGCCAGCAGGTGGACACACTCCTACGAGCAGTACTTC. It translates to CASRWTHSYEQYF.

The rearrangement joins TRBV7-6 to TRBJ2-5; TRBD2 agrees at 8 bases. Germline values: CDR1 SGHVS, CDR2 FNYEAQ. The trim removed 4 bases at V and 2 bases at J, leaving 6 bases unmatched. CDR3 length: 15 residues. As DNA, the CDR3 is TGTGCCAGCAGCTCCCTCGGGGGGGAGCAAGAGACCCAGTACTTC. Translated, it gives CASSSLGGEQETQYF.

In regard to this clone: Given the absence of the conserved phenylalanine or tryptophan at the CDR3 end, a read error is likely. This chain links TRBV27 with TRBJ1-2; 7 nucleotides line up with TRBD1. The junction had 7 bases not matched to a gene; V was cut back by 5 bases and J by 4 bases. The CDR3 covers 14 residues. CDR1 MNHEY and CDR2 SMNVEV come from the germline V gene (reference sequence). The CDR3 nucleotides read TGTGCCAGCAGTCCTCGGACAGGAGCCTATGGCTACACCCTC. It specifies CASSPRTGAYGYTL.

This clone was seen only once. V gene TRBV6-1 combines with J gene TRBJ2-3; a possible D gene is TRBD1 (5 bases). V was clipped by 3 bases and J by 0 bases, with 7 bases between them. CDR1 and CDR2 from the germline V gene are MNHNS and SASEGT. The CDR3 totals 14 residues. The CDR3 nucleotides read TGTGCCAGCAGTGACAGGGCGAGCACAGATACGCAGTATTTT. As protein: CASSDRASTDTQYF.

The chain has TRBV27 and TRBJ1-2, with D tentatively TRBD1 (6 bases). The length of the CDR3 is 16 residues. Germline loops: CDR1 MNHEY, CDR2 SMNVEV (reference sequence). Deletions cut 0 bases from V and 7 bases from J, with 18 bases between. The CDR3 DNA reads TGTGCCAGCAGTTTATCCGCAGGGGTCCCCCCCCTTGGCTACACCTTC. This gives the protein CASSLSAGVPPLGYTF.

This clone showed up just once. The genes are TRBV11-2 and TRBJ2-5; possibly TRBD2 for D (7 bases). Trimming removed 1 base at V and 1 base at J, with 19 bases between. Germline loops: CDR1 SGHAT, CDR2 FQNNGV. This CDR3 has 18 residues. CDR3 in amino acids: CASSLVLSAGAVQETQYF. The CDR3 DNA reads as TGTGCCAGCAGCTTAGTCTTGTCGGCGGGGGCGGTCCAAGAGACCCAGTACTTC.